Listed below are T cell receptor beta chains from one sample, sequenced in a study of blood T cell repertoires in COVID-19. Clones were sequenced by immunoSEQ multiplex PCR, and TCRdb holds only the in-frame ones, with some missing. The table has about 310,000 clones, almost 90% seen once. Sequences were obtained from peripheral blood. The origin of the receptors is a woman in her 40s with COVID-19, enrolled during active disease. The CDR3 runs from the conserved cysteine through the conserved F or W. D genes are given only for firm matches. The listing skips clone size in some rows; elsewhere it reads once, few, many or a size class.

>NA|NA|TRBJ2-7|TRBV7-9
TGTGCCAGCAGCTTAGGTTACAGGGCTGAGCAGTACTTC
CASSLGYRAEQYF
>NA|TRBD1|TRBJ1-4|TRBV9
TGTGCCAGCAGCGCCAGGGGTGGGCAGGGGGATGAAAAACTGTTTTTT
CASSARGGQGDEKLFF
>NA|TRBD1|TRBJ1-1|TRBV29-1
TGCAGCGTCGCGGGACGTGGCAGGGGGCGCATAAAGATGGAGAACACTGAAGCTTTCTTT
CSVAGRGRGRIKMENTEAFF
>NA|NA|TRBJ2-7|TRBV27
TGTGCCAGCAGTTTAAACAGGGTGGGCGAGCAGTACTTC
CASSLNRVGEQYF
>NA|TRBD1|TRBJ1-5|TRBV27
TGTGCCAGCAGTCCAAGACAGGGGGCGGAGCAGCCCCAGCATTTT
CASSPRQGAEQPQHF
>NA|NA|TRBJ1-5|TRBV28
TGTGCCAGCAGTCCGCGGACAATATCCCGACAGCCCCAGCATTTT
CASSPRTISRQPQHF
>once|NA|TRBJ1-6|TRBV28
TGTGCCAGCAGCCCCGGTACTGCGCATTCACCCCTCCACTTT
CASSPGTAHSPLHF
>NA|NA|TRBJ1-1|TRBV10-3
TGTGCCATCACCAGGGACATTAGTAAAACTGAAGCTTTCTTT
CAITRDISKTEAFF
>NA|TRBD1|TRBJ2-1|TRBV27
TGTGCCAGCACCCCCGGGACAGGGGGCAGGAATGAGCAGTTCTTC
CASTPGTGGRNEQFF
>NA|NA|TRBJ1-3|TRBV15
TGTGCCACCAGCAGAGCCCAGATCTCTGGAAACACCATATATTTT
CATSRAQISGNTIYF
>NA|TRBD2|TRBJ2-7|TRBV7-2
TGTGCCAGCAGCGCAAGACCGGGACTAGCGGCCCAATTTACCTACGAGCAGTACTTC
CASSARPGLAAQFTYEQYF
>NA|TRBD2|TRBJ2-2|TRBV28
TGTGCCAGCACTGCGGGAGGCACGAACACCGGGGAGCTGTTTTTT
CASTAGGTNTGELFF
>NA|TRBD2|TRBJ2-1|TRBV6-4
TGTGCCAGCAGTGAGGCTAGCGGGAGCCATGAGCAGTTCTTC
CASSEASGSHEQFF
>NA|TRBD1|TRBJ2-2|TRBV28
TGTGCCAGCTCTATCACAGGGGGTACCGGGGAGCTGTTTTTT
CASSITGGTGELFF
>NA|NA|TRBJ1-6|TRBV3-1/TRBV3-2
TGTGCCAGCAGCCAAGGGTCCCAGGGTTCCGGTAATTCACCCCTCCACTTT
CASSQGSQGSGNSPLHF
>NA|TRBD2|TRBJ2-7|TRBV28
TGTGCCAGCAGCCCCGGGGGGAGTCGTACTGAGCAGTACTTC
CASSPGGSRTEQYF
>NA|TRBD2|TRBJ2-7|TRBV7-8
TGTGCCAGCAGCTTAGAAGCGCGGCTAGCGGTCCCCTCGACCTACGAGCAGTACTTC
CASSLEARLAVPSTYEQYF
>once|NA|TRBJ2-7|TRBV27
TGTGCCAGCTCTCAGGACAGTCCCTACGAGCAGTACTTC
CASSQDSPYEQYF
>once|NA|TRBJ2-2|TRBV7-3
TGTGCCAGCAGCTTTGGCCCCGACTCTACCGGGGAGCTGTTTTTT
CASSFGPDSTGELFF
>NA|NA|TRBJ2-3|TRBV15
TGTGCCACCAGCATTCTGGGGGGGCCGACAGATACGCAGTATTTT
CATSILGGPTDTQYF
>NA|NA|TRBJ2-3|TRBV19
TGTGCCAGTAGTCTACTTTCAATGGGCACAGATACGCAGTATTTT
CASSLLSMGTDTQYF
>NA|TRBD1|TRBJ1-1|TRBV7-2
TGTGCCAGCAGCTCTCAGGGGGAGGTGAACACTGAAGCTTTCTTT
CASSSQGEVNTEAFF
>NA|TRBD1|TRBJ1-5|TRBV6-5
TGTGCCAGCAGTAATCAGGGGGCGTTAGCTCAGCCCCAGCATTTT
CASSNQGALAQPQHF
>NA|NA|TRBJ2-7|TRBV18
TGTGCCAGCTCACCAGGGCGGGATAGCTCCTACGAGCAGTACTTC
CASSPGRDSSYEQYF
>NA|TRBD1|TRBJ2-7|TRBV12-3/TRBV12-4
TGTGCCAGCAGTTACAGGGGAACCTACGAGCAGTACTTC
CASSYRGTYEQYF
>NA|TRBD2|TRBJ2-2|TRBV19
TGTGCCAGTAGTTCGCGGCTAGCGGGGACGGGGGCCGGGGGGGAGCTGTTTTTT
CASSSRLAGTGAGGELFF
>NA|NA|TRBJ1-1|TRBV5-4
TGTGCCAGCAGCTCGCGGGTTGGGCAGGGGACTGAAGCTTTCTTT
CASSSRVGQGTEAFF
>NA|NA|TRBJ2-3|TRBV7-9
TGTGCCAGCAGCTTATTCAGTAGCACAGATACGCAGTATTTT
CASSLFSSTDTQYF
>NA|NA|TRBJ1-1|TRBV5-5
TGTGCCAGCAGCACGATCTCGGTGATCACTGAAGCTTTCTTT
CASSTISVITEAFF
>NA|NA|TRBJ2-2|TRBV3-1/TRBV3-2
TGTGCCAGCAGCCACCGGGACATCAACACCGGGGAGCTGTTTTTT
CASSHRDINTGELFF
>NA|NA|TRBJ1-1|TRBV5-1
TGCGCCAGCAGCTTGACAGGGAGCACTGAAGCTTTCTTT
CASSLTGSTEAFF
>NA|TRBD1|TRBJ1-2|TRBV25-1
TGTGCCAGCAGCTTGGGACAGGGGATTAATGGCTACACCTTC
CASSLGQGINGYTF
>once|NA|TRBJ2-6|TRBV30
TGTGCCTGGAGACAGTCTGGGGCCAACGTCCTGACTTTC
CAWRQSGANVLTF